One and the same sample provided the 18 T cell receptor beta chains below, sequenced in a study of cytomegalovirus exposure and HLA in healthy donors. The assay was immunoSEQ multiplex PCR, and TCRdb's table has in-frame clones only and misses some. The repertoire holds 100,000 to 150,000 clones, with roughly 89% as singletons. Sequenced material: PBMCs. The receptors stem from a woman under 30 in good health and CMV-seronegative.

The chain joins TRBV5-1 to TRBJ1-1; no firm D call. The CDR3 is 14 residues long. V lost 2 bases and J 2 bases, leaving 10 bases between the germline ends. Looked up from germline, CDR1 is SGHRS and CDR2 is YFSETQ. The CDR3 loop reads CASSFGVGNTEAFF. The CDR3 DNA follows: TGCGCCAGCAGCTTCGGCGTGGGCAACACTGAAGCTTTCTTT.

Here the CDR3 reads CASSAGLAGTNEQFF. The CDR3 region has the DNA TGCGCCAGCAGCGCGGGACTAGCGGGGACAAATGAGCAGTTCTTC. V is TRBV5-1 and J is TRBJ2-1; 13 bases align to TRBD2. Germline CDR1 and CDR2: SGHRS and YFSETQ. The CDR3 totals 15 residues. The junction had 5 bases not matched to a gene; V was cut back by 4 bases and J by 7 bases.

This chain connects TRBV2 to TRBJ2-7; 7 nucleotides agree with TRBD1. Trimming cost V 8 bases and J 6 bases; bases outside gene matches: 13. Germline V CDR1 and CDR2: SNHLY, FYNNEI. This CDR3 comprises 14 residues. The CDR3, as DNA: TGTGCCAGCTCGTATTACAGGGGTGGGGGCGAGCAGTACTTC. This encodes CASSYYRGGGEQYF.

The genes are TRBV25-1 and TRBJ2-1; 8 bases match TRBD2. The length of the CDR3 is 16 residues. The germline CDR1 and CDR2 sequences are MGHDK and SYGVNS. Trimming took 1 base from V and 5 from J; bases not matched to a gene: 7. CDR3 amino acids: CASSESTGGGHNEQFF. DNA of the CDR3: TGTGCCAGCAGTGAATCCACGGGCGGGGGGCACAATGAGCAGTTCTTC.

The chain has TRBV29-1 and TRBJ1-2, with 9 nucleotides matching TRBD1. Germline trimming cut 6 bases from V and 2 bases from J; bases unmatched to any gene: 10. This CDR3 region has 15 residues. Germline V CDR1 and CDR2: SQVTM, ANQGSEA. The CDR3 protein is CSVQGGQGTNYGYTF. The CDR3 DNA reads TGCAGCGTCCAAGGGGGACAGGGTACGAACTATGGCTACACCTTC.

This chain joins TRBV11-3 and TRBJ2-5; no definite D call. This CDR3 is 13 amino acids long. The V end lost 2 bases, the J end lost 3 bases, and 7 bases lay between the germline ends. Germline V CDR1 and CDR2: SGHNT, YENEEA. This CDR3 reads CASSLFSEETQYF. For the CDR3, the DNA is TGTGCCAGCAGCTTATTTAGTGAAGAGACCCAGTACTTC. Full variable domain (missing parts from reference TRBV11-3 and TRBJ2-5): EAGVVQSPRYKIIEKKQPVAFWCNPISGHNTLYWYLQNLGQGPELLIRYENEEAVDDSQLPKDRFSAERLKGVDSTLKIQPAELGDSAVYLCASSLFSEETQYFGPGTRLLVL.

The chain is built from TRBV7-3 and TRBJ2-3; 13 positions agree with TRBD2. The CDR3 consists of 19 residues. V dropped 2 bases and J dropped 0; count of bases not matched to a gene: 8. Germline loops: CDR1 SGHTA, CDR2 FQGTGA. CDR3 sequence (DNA): TGTGCCAGCAGCTTACCTGGACTAGCGGGAGCCCACAGCACAGATACGCAGTATTTT. Translation: CASSLPGLAGAHSTDTQYF.

The genes are TRBV10-3 and TRBJ2-1; maybe TRBD2 (6 bases). The germline V and J ends were trimmed by 4 bases and 5 bases, with 15 bases remaining between them. The length of the CDR3 is 15 residues. Germline CDR1 is ENHRY and CDR2 is SYGVKD. CDR3 sequence: CAISVIGGGDNEQFF. CDR3 nucleotides: TGTGCCATCAGTGTTATCGGGGGTGGGGACAATGAGCAGTTCTTC.

The chain links TRBV9 to TRBJ2-2, with D tentatively TRBD1 (6 bases). The CDR3 totals 16 residues. Germline V gives CDR1 SGDLS, CDR2 YYNGEE. Trimming pared 0 bases from V and 0 bases from J, leaving 9 bases between. In nucleotides, the CDR3 is TGTGCCAGCAGCGTAGGCTGGACAGCGAACACCGGGGAGCTGTTTTTT. It encodes CASSVGWTANTGELFF.

The V and J genes are TRBV19 and TRBJ2-7, with D perhaps TRBD1 (6 bases). Trimming shortened V by 6 bases and J by 0 bases, and 9 bases separated the two germline ends. In germline, CDR1 is LNHDA, CDR2 SQIVND (reference sequence). The length of the CDR3 is 13 residues. The CDR3 sequence: CASSLQGSYEQYF. As DNA, the CDR3 is TGTGCCAGTAGCTTACAGGGCTCCTACGAGCAGTACTTC. The complete variable domain, with remaining parts taken from reference TRBV19 and TRBJ2-7, reads DGGITQSPKYLFRKEGQNVTLSCEQNLNHDAMYWYRQDPGQGLRLIYYSQIVNDFQKGDIAEGYSVSREKKESFPLTVTSAQKNPTAFYLCASSLQGSYEQYFGPGTRLTVT.

The J gene is TRBJ2-7, the V gene TRBV2, with TRBD1 identical over 7 bases. The CDR3 consists of 14 residues. Losses at the gene ends were 6 bases for V and 2 bases for J; bases not matched to a gene: 7. Germline values: CDR1 SNHLY, CDR2 FYNNEI. The CDR3 here is CASRSGQVTYEQYF. The CDR3 DNA follows: TGTGCCAGCAGATCAGGACAGGTAACCTACGAGCAGTACTTC.

V gene TRBV11-3 combines with J gene TRBJ2-1; weak D call: TRBD2 (5 bases). In germline, CDR1 is SGHNT, CDR2 YENEEA. The V end lost 0 bases, the J end lost 7 bases, and 10 bases lay between the germline ends. The CDR3 spans 14 residues. The CDR3 region has the DNA TGTGCCAGCAGCTTAGACCGGACGGGGAATGAGCAGTTCTTC. As protein: CASSLDRTGNEQFF.

The CDR3 reads CASSEVGRVGSPLHF. The DNA of the CDR3 is TGTGCCAGCAGTGAAGTAGGCAGGGTGGGTTCACCCCTCCACTTT. The chain links TRBV6-1 to TRBJ1-6, with a tentative D call TRBD1 (5 bases). V lost 1 base to trimming and J lost 9 bases, with 13 bases between them. The CDR3 is 15 amino acids. Germline assignment: CDR1 MNHNS and CDR2 SASEGT.

V is TRBV7-6 and J is TRBJ2-7, with TRBD1 matching 9 bases. This CDR3 has 15 amino acids. The junction had 10 bases not matched to a gene; V was cut back by 5 bases and J by 5 bases. Germline V gene sequence: CDR1 SGHVS, CDR2 FNYEAQ. The CDR3 loop reads CASSPGTGLRNEQYF. CDR3 in DNA: TGTGCCAGCAGCCCTGGGACAGGGCTCAGGAACGAGCAGTACTTC.

The chain combines TRBV29-1 with TRBJ1-1; D not resolved. The germline V gene has CDR1 SQVTM and CDR2 ANQGSEA. Trimming removed 4 bases from V and 2 bases from J, with 14 bases in between. The CDR3 consists of 14 residues. CDR3 in amino acids: CSVARLEINTEAFF. CDR3 nucleotides: TGCAGCGTTGCGAGGTTGGAGATAAACACTGAAGCTTTCTTT.

This chain joins TRBV2 and TRBJ2-5, with D perhaps matching TRBD2 (5 bases). The germline V gene encodes CDR1 SNHLY and CDR2 FYNNEI. V was trimmed by 0 bases and J by 7 bases, leaving 6 bases between them. The CDR3 contains 12 residues. CDR3 sequence reads: CASSEARVTQYF. DNA for the CDR3: TGTGCCAGCAGTGAAGCGCGGGTGACCCAGTACTTC.

CDR3 bases: TGCGCCAGCAGCCAAGCAAGCCGAACCTACAATGAGCAGTTCTTC. As protein: CASSQASRTYNEQFF. The chain uses TRBV4-1 and TRBJ2-1; D uncertain. The V gene's germline CDR1 is MGHRA and CDR2 YSYEKL. Deletions cut 1 base from V and 2 bases from J, with 9 bases between. The CDR3 is made up of 15 amino acids.

V usage is TRBV5-4 and J usage is TRBJ1-4, with D possibly TRBD1 on 5 matching bases. This CDR3 comprises 15 residues. Germline V gene sequence: CDR1 SGHNT, CDR2 YYREEE (reference sequence). V lost 0 bases and J lost 12, with 18 bases in between. As DNA, the CDR3 is TGTGCCAGCAGCTTGGAAGGGAGGGGACTCGGAGAACTGTTTTTT. Translating it yields CASSLEGRGLGELFF.